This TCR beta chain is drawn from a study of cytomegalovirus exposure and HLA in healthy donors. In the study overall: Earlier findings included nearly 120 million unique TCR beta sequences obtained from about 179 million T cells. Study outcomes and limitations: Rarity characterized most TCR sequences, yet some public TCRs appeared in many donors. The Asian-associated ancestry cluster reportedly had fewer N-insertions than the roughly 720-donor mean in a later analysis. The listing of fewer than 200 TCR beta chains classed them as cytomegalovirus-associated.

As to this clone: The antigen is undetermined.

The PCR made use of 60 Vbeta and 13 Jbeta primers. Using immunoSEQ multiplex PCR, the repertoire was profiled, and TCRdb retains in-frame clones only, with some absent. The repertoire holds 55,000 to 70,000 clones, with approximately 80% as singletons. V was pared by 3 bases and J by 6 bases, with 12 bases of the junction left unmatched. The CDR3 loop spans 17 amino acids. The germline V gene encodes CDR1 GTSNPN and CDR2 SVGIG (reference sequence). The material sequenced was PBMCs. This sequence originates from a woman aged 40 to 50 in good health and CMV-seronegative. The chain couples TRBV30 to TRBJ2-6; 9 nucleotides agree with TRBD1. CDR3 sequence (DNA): TGTGCCTGGAGAAGGCTGGACAGGGGTACTCCGGCCAACGTCCTGACTTTC. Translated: CAWRRLDRGTPANVLTF.